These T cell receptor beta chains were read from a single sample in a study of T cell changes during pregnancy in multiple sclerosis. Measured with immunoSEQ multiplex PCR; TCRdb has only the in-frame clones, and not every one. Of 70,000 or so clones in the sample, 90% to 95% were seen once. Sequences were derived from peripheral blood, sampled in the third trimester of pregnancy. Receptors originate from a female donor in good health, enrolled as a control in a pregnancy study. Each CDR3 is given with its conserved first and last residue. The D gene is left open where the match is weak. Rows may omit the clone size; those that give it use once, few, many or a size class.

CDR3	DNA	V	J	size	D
CASSPGQDHSYEQYF	TGTGCCAGCAGCCCGGGACAGGACCACTCCTACGAGCAGTACTTC	TRBV7-6	TRBJ2-7	once	TRBD1
CASSFFGQRASQNTGELFF	TGTGCCAGCAGTTTTTTCGGACAGAGGGCAAGCCAAAACACCGGGGAGCTGTTTTTT	TRBV27	TRBJ2-2	.	.
CASSQNPTSGRRETQYF	TGCGCCAGCAGCCAAAACCCGACTAGCGGGAGGCGAGAGACCCAGTACTTC	TRBV4-3	TRBJ2-5	.	TRBD2
CASSAWAAGQETQYF	TGTGCCAGCAGCGCCTGGGCCGCGGGCCAAGAGACCCAGTACTTC	TRBV7-2	TRBJ2-5	.	.
CASSSDSHSNQPQHF	TGTGCCAGCAGCTCCGACAGCCATAGCAATCAGCCCCAGCATTTT	TRBV28	TRBJ1-5	few	.
CASRLQGASTEAFF	TGTGCCAGCAGGTTACAGGGGGCAAGCACTGAAGCTTTCTTT	TRBV5-6	TRBJ1-1	.	TRBD1
CASSLGSVSSPLHF	TGTGCCAGCAGCTTGGGTTCGGTGAGTTCACCCCTCCACTTT	TRBV5-6	TRBJ1-6	few	.
CASSSHRTGFGYTF	TGTGCCAGCAGTTCTCATAGGACAGGGTTTGGCTACACCTTC	TRBV6-5	TRBJ1-2	.	TRBD1
CASSVQQGLGEQYF	TGTGCCAGCAGTGTTCAACAGGGGTTGGGCGAGCAGTACTTC	TRBV2	TRBJ2-7	.	TRBD1
CASSPTGATPDTQYF	TGTGCCAGCAGTCCGACAGGGGCGACCCCAGATACGCAGTATTTT	TRBV28	TRBJ2-3	.	TRBD1
CASSPRVMNTEAFF	TGTGCCAGCAGCCCCAGGGTCATGAACACTGAAGCTTTCTTT	TRBV2	TRBJ1-1	few	.
CASTRGQGANSPLHF	TGTGCCAGCACCCGCGGACAGGGGGCAAATTCACCCCTCCACTTT	TRBV2	TRBJ1-6	.	TRBD1
CASSIAAGSEQYF	TGTGCCAGTAGTATAGCGGCGGGTTCCGAGCAGTACTTC	TRBV19	TRBJ2-7	.	.
CASSESGVGSGTDTQYF	TGCGCCAGCAGTGAGTCGGGAGTCGGCTCAGGCACAGATACGCAGTATTTT	TRBV10-1	TRBJ2-3	.	.
CASGGGSGNEKLFF	TGTGCCAGCGGGGGGGGCAGTGGTAATGAAAAACTGTTTTTT	TRBV6-1	TRBJ1-4	.	.
CAWRTRRTEAFF	TGTGCCTGGAGGACGCGGAGGACTGAAGCTTTCTTT	TRBV30	TRBJ1-1	.	.
CASSSRDKGNQPQHF	TGTGCCAGCAGTTCGAGAGACAAGGGGAATCAGCCCCAGCATTTT	TRBV6-6	TRBJ1-5	.	.
CASIRTGDSAFF	TGTGCCAGCATCAGGACAGGGGACTCAGCTTTCTTT	TRBV6-1	TRBJ1-1	.	TRBD1
CASSSLAAIYNEQFF	TGTGCCAGCAGTTCTCTAGCGGCGATCTACAATGAGCAGTTCTTC	TRBV6-5	TRBJ2-1	.	TRBD2
CASGQTSTDTQYF	TGTGCCTCGGGACAGACTAGCACAGATACGCAGTATTTT	TRBV19	TRBJ2-3	.	TRBD1